This TCR beta chain was recovered during a study of T cells in Graves' hyperthyroidism and ophthalmopathy (dated by TCRdb to between 2018 and 2021). At the level of the whole study: TCR V-J signatures able to tell the groups apart were searched for in a discovery cohort of 95 to 100 patients, of whom more than 40 had Graves' ophthalmopathy and around 58 had stable Graves' hyperthyroidism. Prospective prediction of ophthalmopathy was tested in an independent validation cohort of approximately 19 hyperthyroidism patients and 17 patients who later progressed to ophthalmopathy. TCR Vbeta CDR3 sequencing of 120 to 150 peripheral blood samples (43 ophthalmopathy, roughly 72 hyperthyroidism and roughly 17 progressor patients) is reported in the paper. The 100 or so discovery patients were randomly divided into training and test sets at a 7:3 ratio. In roughly six Graves' hyperthyroidism patients, the study also compared T-cell repertoires from thyroid tissue with T-cell repertoires from blood. After sampling, hyperthyroidism patients received methimazole starting at 30 mg daily, and ophthalmopathy patients received high-dose intravenous methylprednisolone. Points the paper makes about the study in general: Most expanded thyroid clonotypes (frequency above 0.001) were also detected in blood, a finding suggesting that blood repertoires may reflect thyroid immune responses. In validation, the model predicted progression to ophthalmopathy a median of around 6.5 months before onset, with approximately 68% sensitivity and 72.22% specificity. Sample size was not statistically predetermined, and investigators were not blinded to group allocation. Ophthalmopathy was separated from stable hyperthyroidism by a 13 V-J signature model, with approximately 90% sensitivity and around 81% specificity obtained in cross-validation and 80%/75% obtained in testing.

Notes on this clonotype: Its binding antigen is unknown. Per-base qualities were not stored, and no clone one base away is much larger.

The CDR3 runs 16 amino acids, cysteine and phenylalanine included. Only the CDR3 part of the read is kept: 48 bases, read in frame from the first base. V loses 4 bases at its end and J loses 5 bases; junction bases beyond the gene matches: 12. Looking up the germline V gene yields CDR1 SGDLS and CDR2 YYNGEE. Graves' hyperthyroidism was defined as stable when no progression to ophthalmopathy occurred over 18 months of follow-up. Hyperthyroidism patients were newly diagnosed, had a disease duration of under 2 months, and were aged 18 to 65 years. The study excluded patients with uncontrolled infections, other autoimmune diseases, pregnancy or lactation. Diagnoses were established on the basis of clinical symptoms, serum thyroxine and TRAb, thyroid ultrasound, and orbital computed tomography. Total RNA was extracted with Trizol reagent, and quality was checked on an Agilent 2100 Bioanalyzer. The TCR beta CDR3 regions were amplified from RNA transcripts. The first round of RT-PCR for the TCR CDR3 was performed with the HTBI primer set and the Qiagen OneStep RT-PCR kit. A second multiplex PCR round built the libraries, followed by size selection and purification. Paired-end sequencing of the libraries was performed with 100 bp reads on an Illumina HiSeq2000. In the original analysis: SOAPnuke was used to process the raw data, throwing out any read that contained adapters or uncalled bases, had a mean Phred below 15, or lacked an exact constant-primer or identifier match. High-quality paired reads were merged using COPE v1.2.5, and each unique nucleotide sequence was defined as a clonotype. Clonotypes were aligned to IMGT TRBV, TRBD and TRBJ reference segments using MiTCR v1.1. The analysis was restricted to V-J combinations with a frequency above 0.0001, which together covered around 99% of the repertoires. A TCS score was defined as the ratio between F50 (clonal expansion) and ExV (chaos), using BLOSUM62-based TCRdist between CDR3 peptides within each V-J. Welch's t-statistics and random forest reduced 450 to 600 V-J features to 10 to 15, which were used in a naive Bayes classifier (R e1071). TCRdb trimmed the raw reads at Q25, called clones with MiXCR and kept productive beta chains. Here each entry gathers all rows of one CDR3 protein and keeps the most common genes and DNA. What appears here as the V and J calls and clone size reflects TCRdb's work, not the paper's. This sample has about 560,000 distinct CDR3 sequences in its table, and about half of those were observed once. Of the sample, nearly 8.5% falls within the top ten clones.

The chain uses TRBV9 and TRBJ2-7, with 10 bases matching TRBD2. The clonotype originates from a woman aged 18-29 years with Graves' hyperthyroidism. Donor details come from another sample of the same person, matched by shared clones. Sequencing was performed on peripheral blood or thyroid tissue (not recorded which). The DNA sequence is TGTGCCAGCAGCCCCGGGGGGGGACTAGCGAAAAACGAGCAGTACTTC. This is translated as CASSPGGGLAKNEQYF. Where the CDR3 stops, the reference TRBV9 and TRBJ2-7 genes take over; the full variable domain is DSGVTQTPKHLITATGQRVTLRCSPRSGDLSVYWYQQSLDQGLQFLIQYYNGEERAKGNILERFSAQQFPDLHSELNLSSLELGDSALYFCASSPGGGLAKNEQYFGPGTRLTVT.